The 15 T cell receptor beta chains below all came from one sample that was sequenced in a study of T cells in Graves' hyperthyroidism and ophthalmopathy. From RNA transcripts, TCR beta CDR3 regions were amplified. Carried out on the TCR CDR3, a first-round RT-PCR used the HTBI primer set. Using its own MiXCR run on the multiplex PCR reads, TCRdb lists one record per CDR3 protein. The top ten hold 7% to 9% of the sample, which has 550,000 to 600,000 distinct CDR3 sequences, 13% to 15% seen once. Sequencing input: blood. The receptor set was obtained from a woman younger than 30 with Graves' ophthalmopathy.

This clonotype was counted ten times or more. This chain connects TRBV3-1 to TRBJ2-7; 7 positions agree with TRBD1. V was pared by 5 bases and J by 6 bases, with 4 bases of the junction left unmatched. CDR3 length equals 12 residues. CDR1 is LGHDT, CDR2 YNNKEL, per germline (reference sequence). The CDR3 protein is CASSTHRGEQYF. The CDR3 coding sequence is TGTGCCAGCAGCACCCACAGGGGCGAGCAGTACTTC.

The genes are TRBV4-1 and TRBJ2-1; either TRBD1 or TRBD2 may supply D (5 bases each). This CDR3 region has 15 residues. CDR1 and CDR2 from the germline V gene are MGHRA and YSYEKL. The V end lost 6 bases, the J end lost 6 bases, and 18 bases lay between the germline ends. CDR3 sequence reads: CASRHIGAGSNEQFF. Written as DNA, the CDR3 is TGCGCCAGCAGACATATCGGGGCTGGGAGCAATGAGCAGTTCTTC.

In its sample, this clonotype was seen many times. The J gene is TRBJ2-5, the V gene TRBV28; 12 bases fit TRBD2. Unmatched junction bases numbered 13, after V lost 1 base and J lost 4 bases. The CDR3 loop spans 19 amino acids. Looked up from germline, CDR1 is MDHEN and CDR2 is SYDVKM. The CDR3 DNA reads TGTGCCAGCAGTTTATTTCGGGACACCTCGACTAGCGGGAGAGAGACCCAGTACTTC. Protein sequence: CASSLFRDTSTSGRETQYF.

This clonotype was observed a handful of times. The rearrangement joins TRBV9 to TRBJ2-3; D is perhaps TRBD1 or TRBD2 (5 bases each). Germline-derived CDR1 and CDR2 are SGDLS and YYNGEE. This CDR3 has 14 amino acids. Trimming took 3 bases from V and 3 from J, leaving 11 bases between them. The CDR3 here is CASSAGTLTDTQYF. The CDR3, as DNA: TGTGCCAGCAGCGCCGGGACCCTAACAGATACGCAGTATTTT.

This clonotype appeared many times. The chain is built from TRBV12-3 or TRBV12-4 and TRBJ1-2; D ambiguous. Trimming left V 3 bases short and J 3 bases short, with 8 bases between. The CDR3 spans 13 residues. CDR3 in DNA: TGTGCCAGCAGTTTTGTTACAGACTATGGCTACACCTTC. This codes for CASSFVTDYGYTF.

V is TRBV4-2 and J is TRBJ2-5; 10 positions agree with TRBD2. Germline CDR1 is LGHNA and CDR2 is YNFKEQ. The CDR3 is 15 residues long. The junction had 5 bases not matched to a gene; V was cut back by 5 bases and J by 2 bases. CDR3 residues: CASSAGTSEQETQYF. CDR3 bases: TGTGCCAGCAGCGCCGGGACTAGCGAGCAAGAGACCCAGTACTTC.

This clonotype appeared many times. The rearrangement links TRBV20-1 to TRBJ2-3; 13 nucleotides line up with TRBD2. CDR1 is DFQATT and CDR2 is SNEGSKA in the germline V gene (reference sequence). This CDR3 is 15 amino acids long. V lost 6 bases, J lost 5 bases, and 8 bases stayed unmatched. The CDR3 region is CSASRGLAGRDTQYF. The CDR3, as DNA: TGCAGTGCATCCAGGGGACTAGCGGGACGAGATACGCAGTATTTT.

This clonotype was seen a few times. The CDR3 reads CASSYLDSGSPYEQYF. The CDR3 coding sequence is TGTGCCAGCAGTTACCTCGATAGCGGGAGTCCCTACGAGCAGTACTTC. V and J are TRBV6-7 and TRBJ2-7; TRBD2 aligns across 9 bases. TRBV6-7 falls under the ORF class, with uncertain function. V shed 2 bases and J 2 bases; nucleotides not matched to a gene: 7. The CDR3 sequence is 16 residues long.

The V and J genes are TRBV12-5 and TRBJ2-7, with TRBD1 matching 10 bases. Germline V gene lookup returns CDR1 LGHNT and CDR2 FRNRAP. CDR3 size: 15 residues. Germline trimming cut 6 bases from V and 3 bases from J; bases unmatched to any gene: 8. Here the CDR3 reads CASGPDRTGGYEQYF. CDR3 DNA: TGTGCTAGTGGACCGGACCGGACAGGGGGCTACGAGCAGTACTTC.

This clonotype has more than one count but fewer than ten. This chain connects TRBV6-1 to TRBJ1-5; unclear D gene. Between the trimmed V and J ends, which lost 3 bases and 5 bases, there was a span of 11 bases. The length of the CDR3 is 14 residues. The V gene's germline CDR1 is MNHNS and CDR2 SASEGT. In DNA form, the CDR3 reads TGTGCCAGCAGTGAGAACGACGGGGATCAGCCCCAGCATTTT. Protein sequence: CASSENDGDQPQHF.

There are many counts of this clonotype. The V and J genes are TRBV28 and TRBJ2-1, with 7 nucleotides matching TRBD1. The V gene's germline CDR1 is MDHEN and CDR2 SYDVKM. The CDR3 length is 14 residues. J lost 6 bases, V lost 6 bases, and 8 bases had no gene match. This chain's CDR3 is CASRRTGLGNEQFF. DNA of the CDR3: TGTGCCAGCAGGAGGACAGGCCTGGGCAATGAGCAGTTCTTC.

The DNA of the CDR3 is TGTGCCAGCAGTTTATCGGGCAGGGCTAATCAGCCCCAGCATTTT. Translation gives CASSLSGRANQPQHF. This sequence joins TRBV27 and TRBJ1-5; tentative D call: TRBD1 (5 bases). CDR3 length: 15 amino acids. Looked up from germline, CDR1 is MNHEY and CDR2 is SMNVEV (reference sequence). Deletions cut 0 bases from V and 4 bases from J, with 10 bases between.

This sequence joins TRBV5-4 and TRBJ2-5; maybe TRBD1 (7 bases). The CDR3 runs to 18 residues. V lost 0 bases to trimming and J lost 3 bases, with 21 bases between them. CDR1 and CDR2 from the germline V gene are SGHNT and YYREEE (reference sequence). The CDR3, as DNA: TGTGCCAGCAGCTTGGATATTGGAGGGGGCCTAACAGAAGAGACCCAGTACTTC. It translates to CASSLDIGGGLTEETQYF.

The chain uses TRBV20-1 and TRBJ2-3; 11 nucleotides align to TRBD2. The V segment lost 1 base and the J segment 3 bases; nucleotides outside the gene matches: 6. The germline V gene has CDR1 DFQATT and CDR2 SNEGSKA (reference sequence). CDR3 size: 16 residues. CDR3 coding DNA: TGCAGTGCTAGAGTTACTAGCGGGAGCACAACAGATACGCAGTATTTT. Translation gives CSARVTSGSTTDTQYF.

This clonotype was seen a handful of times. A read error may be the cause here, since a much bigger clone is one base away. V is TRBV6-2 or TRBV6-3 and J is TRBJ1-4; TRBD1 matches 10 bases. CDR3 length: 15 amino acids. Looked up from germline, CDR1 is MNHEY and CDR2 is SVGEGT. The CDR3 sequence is CASSPTGDRGERLFF. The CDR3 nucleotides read TGTGCCAGCAGTCCAACAGGGGACAGGGGTGAAAGACTGTTTTTT.